These 32 T cell receptor beta chains came from one sample sequenced in a study of cytomegalovirus exposure and HLA in healthy donors. Researchers ran the PCR with 60 Vbeta and 13 Jbeta primers. The table came from immunoSEQ multiplex PCR; TCRdb's copy has only in-frame clones and leaves some out. Of around 180,000 clones listed, around four fifths are singletons. Sequenced material: PBMCs. Every receptor here comes from a woman between 50 and 59 years old in good health and CMV-seropositive.

The genes are TRBV6-1 and TRBJ1-1, with D possibly TRBD1 on 5 matching bases. Germline V gene data show CDR1 as MNHNS and CDR2 as SASEGT. Trimming took 4 bases from V and 3 from J, leaving 18 bases between them. The CDR3 runs 16 residues. CDR3 DNA: TGTGCCAGCAGTGTGGGACGGACTAGCGGGGACACTGAAGCTTTCTTT. It translates to CASSVGRTSGDTEAFF.

This clone was counted a few times. The chain combines TRBV9 with TRBJ2-7, with 8 bases fitting TRBD1. Per the germline V gene, CDR1 is SGDLS and CDR2 is YYNGEE. The CDR3 has 16 residues. Trimming removed 4 bases from V and 1 base from J; junction bases left unmatched: 10. The CDR3 loop reads CASSPTPGQGSYEQYF. Here the CDR3 DNA reads TGTGCCAGCAGCCCGACGCCCGGACAGGGTTCCTACGAGCAGTACTTC.

This chain uses TRBV5-4 with TRBJ2-3; 9 positions match TRBD2. In germline, CDR1 is SGHNT, CDR2 YYREEE (reference sequence). This CDR3 is built from 15 residues. Germline trimming cut 6 bases from V and 1 base from J; bases unmatched to any gene: 6. The CDR3, as DNA: TGTGCCAGCAACCAAGCTAGCGGGGGCACAGATACGCAGTATTTT. As protein: CASNQASGGTDTQYF.

The J gene is TRBJ1-1, the V gene TRBV5-4; 7 bases are a match to TRBD1. V dropped 0 bases and J dropped 0; count of bases not matched to a gene: 8. This CDR3 is built from 17 residues. Germline loops: CDR1 SGHNT, CDR2 YYREEE (reference sequence). CDR3 nucleotides: TGTGCCAGCAGCTTGGGCCTGGCAGGGGGAATGAACACTGAAGCTTTCTTT. The encoded protein is CASSLGLAGGMNTEAFF.

The rearrangement links TRBV19 to TRBJ1-4; maybe TRBD1 (5 bases). Germline loops: CDR1 LNHDA, CDR2 SQIVND (reference sequence). V lost 2 bases and J 4 bases, leaving 14 bases between the germline ends. This CDR3 contains 16 residues. For the CDR3, the DNA is TGTGCCAGTAGTATACAGGCTGCCGGACATAATGAAAAACTGTTTTTT. Translation: CASSIQAAGHNEKLFF. Full variable domain (remainder filled in from reference TRBV19 and TRBJ1-4): DGGITQSPKYLFRKEGQNVTLSCEQNLNHDAMYWYRQDPGQGLRLIYYSQIVNDFQKGDIAEGYSVSREKKESFPLTVTSAQKNPTAFYLCASSIQAAGHNEKLFFGSGTQLSVL.

This chain connects TRBV7-9 to TRBJ1-1, with 7 nucleotides matching TRBD1. Germline loops: CDR1 SEHNR, CDR2 FQNEAQ (reference sequence). This CDR3 region has 16 residues. Trimming cost V 6 bases and J 0 bases; bases outside gene matches: 10. In nucleotides, the CDR3 is TGTGCCAGCAGTTTTCCGGGACAGCCAATGAACACTGAAGCTTTCTTT. Translated, it gives CASSFPGQPMNTEAFF.

V and J are TRBV7-9 and TRBJ1-2; TRBD1 matches at 7 bases. The CDR3 is 15 amino acids. Germline V lookup: CDR1 SEHNR, CDR2 FQNEAQ (reference sequence). Trimming took 5 bases from V and 9 from J; bases not matched to a gene: 15. The CDR3 DNA reads TGTGCCAGCAGCACCCAGGCGGGACAGCGGGGGAGCTACACCTTC. It yields the protein CASSTQAGQRGSYTF.

V usage is TRBV5-1 and J usage is TRBJ2-1, with D perhaps TRBD1 (6 bases). Germline CDR1 reads SGHRS; CDR2 reads YFSETQ. The V end lost 1 base, the J end lost 5 bases, and 13 bases lay between the germline ends. The CDR3 is 15 amino acids. This CDR3 is CASSLIGQGNNEQFF. The CDR3 DNA reads as TGCGCCAGCAGCTTGATAGGGCAGGGGAACAATGAGCAGTTCTTC.

The chain recombines TRBV11-2 with TRBJ2-7, with D possibly being TRBD1 (5 bases). The CDR3 runs to 17 residues. V lost 5 bases to trimming and J lost 0 bases, with 20 bases between them. From germline, CDR1 is SGHAT and CDR2 FQNNGV. The CDR3, as DNA: TGTGCCAGCAGCCCCTATGTGGGCAGGGCAATCTCCTACGAGCAGTACTTC. Its translation: CASSPYVGRAISYEQYF.

About this clone itself: The junction and the germline gene differ at one end; a read error may be behind it. The J gene is TRBJ1-2, the V gene TRBV7-9; D uncertain. The CDR3 is 13 amino acids. Looked up from germline, CDR1 is SEHNR and CDR2 is FQNEAQ (reference sequence). CDR3 residues: CSSSLSYEEGYTF. CDR3 in DNA: TGTTCCAGCAGCTTATCATATGAGGAGGGCTACACCTTC.

This chain connects TRBV7-9 to TRBJ1-2; no definite D call. V lost 11 bases and J 7 bases, leaving 14 bases between the germline ends. The CDR3 is 11 residues long. Germline CDR1 SEHNR, CDR2 FQNEAQ (reference sequence). The CDR3 here is CALGEGGGYTF. CDR3 nucleotide sequence: TGTGCCCTGGGAGAGGGCGGTGGCTACACCTTC.

The V and J genes are TRBV6-1 and TRBJ2-7; D perhaps matches TRBD2 (5 bases). V was clipped by 5 bases and J by 0 bases, with 8 bases between them. The CDR3 contains 13 residues. Germline V gives CDR1 MNHNS, CDR2 SASEGT. CDR3 sequence reads: CASSNGDSYEQYF. The CDR3 DNA is TGTGCCAGCAGTAACGGGGACTCCTACGAGCAGTACTTC.

V is TRBV5-3 and J is TRBJ1-3; 8 nucleotides agree with TRBD1. TRBV5-3 qualifies as an ORF whose function is uncertain. This CDR3 contains 16 residues. V trimming: 3 bases; J trimming: 0 bases; junction bases outside the gene matches: 5. The CDR3 here is CARSYGQGPSGNTIYF. The CDR3, as DNA: TGTGCCAGAAGCTACGGACAGGGCCCCTCTGGAAACACCATATATTTT.

The CDR3 nucleotides are TGTGCCAGCAGCTTAGGCAGGGACTTCTATGGCTACACCTTC. Encoded protein: CASSLGRDFYGYTF. V is TRBV13 and J is TRBJ1-2; tentatively, D is TRBD1 (5 bases). V shed 0 bases and J shed 4 bases, with 9 bases lying between them. The CDR3 is 14 amino acids. The V gene's germline CDR1 is PRHDT and CDR2 FYEKMQ (reference sequence).

In its sample, this clone was seen once. The genes are TRBV19 and TRBJ2-2, with D tentatively TRBD2 (6 bases). Germline CDR1 and CDR2: LNHDA and SQIVND (reference sequence). The CDR3 spans 15 residues. V shed 11 bases and J shed 3 bases, with 19 bases lying between them. CDR3 region: CAPPWNERDTGELFF. The CDR3 nucleotides are TGTGCCCCCCCCTGGAACGAGCGGGACACCGGGGAGCTGTTTTTT.

CDR3 loop: CASTTRLADTGELFF. The CDR3 DNA reads as TGTGCCAGCACAACTCGGCTAGCAGACACCGGGGAGCTGTTTTTT. The J gene is TRBJ2-2, the V gene TRBV6-6, with a tentative D call TRBD2 (5 bases). The CDR3 spans 15 residues. Germline CDR1 MNHNY, CDR2 SVGAGI (reference sequence). The V and J ends lost 7 bases and 3 bases respectively, with 15 bases between them.

This chain uses TRBV4-1 with TRBJ2-1; D unresolved. The CDR3 is 13 residues long. Germline V gene data show CDR1 as MGHRA and CDR2 as YSYEKL. V lost 3 bases, J lost 12 bases, and 15 bases lay in between. The CDR3 nucleotides read TGCGCCAGCAGCCACGCCACTACCGTGGGGCAGTTCTTC. It encodes CASSHATTVGQFF.

J is TRBJ1-5 and V is TRBV2, with D perhaps TRBD1 (5 bases). CDR1 is SNHLY and CDR2 is FYNNEI in the germline V gene. The V gene lost 5 bases and the J gene lost 2 bases, with 10 bases spanning the gap. CDR3 size: 14 residues. CDR3 in amino acids: CASSLGGGNQPQHF. The CDR3 DNA reads TGTGCCAGCAGTCTAGGAGGGGGCAATCAGCCCCAGCATTTT.

The rearrangement links TRBV7-3 to TRBJ2-5; 9 nucleotides agree with TRBD1. This CDR3 contains 14 residues. The junction had 5 bases not matched to a gene; V was cut back by 5 bases and J by 4 bases. Germline loops: CDR1 SGHTA, CDR2 FQGTGA. CDR3 in DNA: TGTGCCAGCAGCCAAACAGGGGGCAGAGAGACCCAGTACTTC. Translated, it gives CASSQTGGRETQYF.

This chain connects TRBV5-4 to TRBJ2-1; D is ambiguous. V dropped 5 bases and J dropped 3 bases, with 9 bases sitting between them. Germline V gene lookup returns CDR1 SGHNT and CDR2 YYREEE (reference sequence). The CDR3 loop spans 13 amino acids. CDR3 sequence: CASSDKFYNEQFF. CDR3 in DNA: TGTGCCAGCAGTGACAAGTTCTACAATGAGCAGTTCTTC.

This rearrangement joins TRBV4-1 to TRBJ2-7, with TRBD1 matching over 8 bases. The CDR3 contains 16 residues. V lost 4 bases and J lost 2; bases outside the gene matches: 10. Looked up from germline, CDR1 is MGHRA and CDR2 is YSYEKL. The CDR3 sequence is CASSPLGGQATYEQYF. Written as DNA, the CDR3 is TGCGCCAGCAGCCCCCTGGGGGGACAGGCCACCTACGAGCAGTACTTC.

Only one count was recorded for this clone. The CDR3 protein is CASGLTVNLGTREQYF. The CDR3 bases are TGTGCTAGTGGTTTGACAGTCAACCTGGGGACGCGGGAGCAGTACTTC. The chain employs TRBV12-5 and TRBJ2-5; 7 positions agree with TRBD2. The CDR3 runs to 16 residues. After removal of 2 bases from V and 11 bases from J, the junction contained 17 bases not matched to a gene. Per the germline V gene, CDR1 is LGHNT and CDR2 is FRNRAP.

V usage is TRBV6-6 and J usage is TRBJ2-3, with 14 bases matching TRBD2. V shed 2 bases and J 3 bases; nucleotides not matched to a gene: 1. This CDR3 is built from 16 residues. The V gene's germline CDR1 is MNHNY and CDR2 SVGAGI (reference sequence). The CDR3: CASSYGTSGGTDTQYF. The CDR3 DNA sequence: TGTGCCAGCAGTTACGGGACTAGCGGGGGAACAGATACGCAGTATTTT.

V and J are TRBV29-1 and TRBJ2-3; D is ambiguous. The CDR3 sequence is 12 residues long. V lost 4 bases, J lost 4 bases, and 9 bases lay in between. Germline CDR1 SQVTM, CDR2 ANQGSEA. Written as DNA, the CDR3 is TGCAGCGTTGGGCCTGGCCCAGATACGCAGTATTTT. Translation gives CSVGPGPDTQYF.

Only a few counts were recorded for this clone. V and J are TRBV1 and TRBJ2-5; the table's D call, TRBD2, has no DNA check behind it. TRBV1 is an annotated pseudogene. The CDR3 has 14 residues. The CDR3 DNA is TGCACCAGCAGGGGGCGGGGGGGCCTGGAGACCCAGTACTTC. This sequence encodes CTSRGRGGLETQYF.

The chain employs TRBV30 and TRBJ1-4; 7 nucleotides match TRBD1. From germline, CDR1 is GTSNPN and CDR2 SVGIG (reference sequence). There are 13 residues in the CDR3. With 6 bases clipped from V and 1 base from J, the junction kept 2 bases outside the gene matches. The CDR3 sequence is CACQGVTNEKLFF. Written as DNA, the CDR3 is TGTGCCTGCCAGGGGGTAACTAATGAAAAACTGTTTTTT.

The rearrangement uses TRBV10-1 and TRBJ2-3; 8 nucleotides agree with TRBD2. V shed 3 bases and J 3 bases; nucleotides not matched to a gene: 5. CDR1 WNHNN and CDR2 SYGVQD come from the germline V gene (reference sequence). The CDR3 is 15 residues long. The CDR3 nucleotides are TGCGCCAGCAGTGAAAACGGGGGGGCAACAGATACGCAGTATTTT. Translated: CASSENGGATDTQYF.

CDR3 loop: CASSVAGTSTDTQYF. The CDR3 region has the DNA TGTGCCAGCAGTGTGGCGGGGACTAGCACAGATACGCAGTATTTT. The V call is TRBV2, the J call TRBJ2-3, with D possibly TRBD2 on 6 matching bases. CDR1 and CDR2 from the germline V gene are SNHLY and FYNNEI. This CDR3 region has 15 residues. Trimming took 4 bases from V and 0 from J, leaving 11 bases between them.

The rearrangement uses TRBV7-3 and TRBJ2-2; 10 bases are a match to TRBD1. This CDR3 comprises 17 residues. V lost 1 base and J lost 4; bases outside the gene matches: 6. CDR1 SGHTA and CDR2 FQGTGA come from the germline V gene. The CDR3 nucleotides read TGTGCCAGCAGCTTAAAGGGACAGGGGCTGGGCACCGGGGAGCTGTTTTTT. Translated, it gives CASSLKGQGLGTGELFF.

This clone was observed a single time. CDR3 sequence (DNA): TGTGCCAGTAGTATAGGGACAGGGGGTATCAACGAGCAGTACTTC. Residues: CASSIGTGGINEQYF. J is TRBJ2-7 and V is TRBV19; 10 nucleotides line up with TRBD1. The V segment lost 1 base and the J segment 5 bases; nucleotides outside the gene matches: 5. The CDR3 has 15 residues. CDR1 and CDR2 from the germline V gene are LNHDA and SQIVND (reference sequence).

This clone was observed a single time. This chain links TRBV6-6 with TRBJ1-5; D is uncertain. Trimming removed 6 bases at V and 7 bases at J, with 10 bases between. This CDR3 has 12 residues. Germline V gives CDR1 MNHNY, CDR2 SVGAGI (reference sequence). The CDR3 reads CASSFIMQPQHF. The CDR3 DNA reads as TGTGCCAGCAGCTTTATAATGCAGCCCCAGCATTTT.

This rearrangement joins TRBV9 to TRBJ1-3; tentatively, D is TRBD1 (6 bases). CDR1 and CDR2 from the germline V gene are SGDLS and YYNGEE. V dropped 4 bases and J dropped 0 bases, with 17 bases sitting between them. CDR3 length equals 17 residues. The CDR3 nucleotides are TGTGCCAGCAGCCCCCAGCTCGGACAGATCTCTGGAAACACCATATATTTT. Encoded protein: CASSPQLGQISGNTIYF. The full variable domain, completed using reference TRBV9 and TRBJ1-3, is DSGVTQTPKHLITATGQRVTLRCSPRSGDLSVYWYQQSLDQGLQFLIQYYNGEERAKGNILERFSAQQFPDLHSELNLSSLELGDSALYFCASSPQLGQISGNTIYFGEGSWLTVV.